Following are 23 T cell receptor beta chains from one sample sequenced in a study of immune evolution from preneoplasia to lung adenocarcinoma. Some clones are missing from TCRdb's copy, which holds only in-frame ones; the method was immunoSEQ multiplex PCR. This sample yields thousands of clones, of which around four fifths are seen a single time; around 6.3% belongs to the top ten. The sample comprised FFPE minimally invasive lung adenocarcinoma tissue. These receptors were collected from a person aged 50-70 years with lung adenocarcinoma.

The chain is built from TRBV7-2 and TRBJ2-5; TRBD2 is a possible D gene (5 bases). The V and J ends lost 1 base and 5 bases respectively, with 14 bases between them. The CDR3 is 15 amino acids. Germline V CDR1 and CDR2: SGHTA, FQGNSA. This CDR3 is CASSLEGASLETQYF. For the CDR3, the DNA is TGTGCCAGCAGCTTAGAGGGTGCTAGCCTGGAGACCCAGTACTTC. Full variable domain (missing parts from reference TRBV7-2 and TRBJ2-5): GAGVSQSPSNKVTEKGKDVELRCDPISGHTALYWYRQSLGQGLEFLIYFQGNSAPDKSGLPSDRFSAERTGGSVSTLTIQRTQQEDSAVYLCASSLEGASLETQYFGPGTRLLVL.

The rearrangement uses TRBV28 and TRBJ1-2; D ambiguous. Germline CDR1 and CDR2: MDHEN and SYDVKM. The ends were cut back, 5 bases at V and 2 bases at J, with 15 bases in the middle. The CDR3 sequence is 15 residues long. The CDR3 protein is CASSPAPGQNYGYTF. DNA of the CDR3: TGTGCCAGCAGTCCAGCCCCGGGTCAGAACTATGGCTACACCTTC.

V is TRBV29-1 and J is TRBJ2-3; unclear D gene. This CDR3 is built from 13 residues. Germline loops: CDR1 SQVTM, CDR2 ANQGSEA. V was pared by 2 bases and J by 4 bases, with 10 bases between. DNA of the CDR3: TGCAGCGTTGAACCTCCCACCGCAGATACGCAGTATTTT. Its translation is CSVEPPTADTQYF.

This rearrangement joins TRBV9 to TRBJ1-4; D gene unclear. Between the trimmed V and J ends, which lost 0 bases and 3 bases, there was a span of 6 bases. This CDR3 has 14 residues. From germline, CDR1 is SGDLS and CDR2 YYNGEE. As DNA, the CDR3 is TGTGCCAGCAGCGTAGAAATGGCTAATGAAAAACTGTTTTTT. Translated: CASSVEMANEKLFF.

The chain has TRBV7-3 and TRBJ2-3, with a possible D match to TRBD1 (6 bases). Germline values: CDR1 SGHTA, CDR2 FQGTGA. The V gene lost 5 bases and the J gene lost 1 base, with 13 bases spanning the gap. The CDR3 has 15 residues. CDR3 residues: CASSMDPGGTDTQYF. The CDR3 DNA reads TGTGCCAGCAGCATGGATCCAGGGGGCACAGATACGCAGTATTTT. The full variable domain, with the rest looked up from reference TRBV7-3 and TRBJ2-3, is GAGVSQTPSNKVTEKGKYVELRCDPISGHTALYWYRQSLGQGPEFLIYFQGTGAADDSGLPNDRFFAVRPEGSVSTLKIQRTERGDSAVYLCASSMDPGGTDTQYFGPGTRLTVL.

The rearrangement links TRBV14 to TRBJ1-2; D gene ambiguous. The V end was cut by 1 base, the J end by 4 bases, with 7 bases between. This CDR3 region has 13 residues. Germline loops: CDR1 SGHDN, CDR2 FVKESK. Here the CDR3 reads CASSQGQVYGYTF. The CDR3 coding sequence is TGTGCCAGCAGCCAAGGGCAGGTCTATGGCTACACCTTC.

The chain recombines TRBV21-1 with TRBJ2-2; the table names TRBD2, a call not compared with the DNA. TRBV21-1 is marked as a pseudogene. The CDR3 is made up of 18 amino acids. CDR3 residues: CASSKDERRKRNTGELFF. CDR3 nucleotides: TGTGCCAGCAGCAAAGATGAGAGGAGGAAAAGGAACACCGGGGAGCTGTTTTTT.

The genes are TRBV5-1 and TRBJ2-7, with 10 positions matching TRBD1. This CDR3 has 13 amino acids. The V gene end was trimmed by 5 bases and the J gene end by 3 bases; junction bases not matched to a gene: 2. Germline CDR1 is SGHRS and CDR2 is YFSETQ. The CDR3 coding sequence is TGCGCCAGCAGTGGGGACAGGGGCTACGAGCAGTACTTC. It is translated as CASSGDRGYEQYF.

This clone was seen only a few times. The rearrangement joins TRBV19 to TRBJ1-4; the D gene is possibly TRBD1 (6 bases). Germline V gene lookup returns CDR1 LNHDA and CDR2 SQIVND (reference sequence). The CDR3 sequence is 13 residues long. CDR3 residues: CASQRTGNEKLFF. The CDR3 bases are TGTGCGAGTCAAAGAACAGGGAATGAAAAACTGTTTTTT.

The chain combines TRBV28 with TRBJ1-2; D is unclear. V was clipped by 4 bases and J by 8 bases, with 11 bases between them. The CDR3 spans 12 residues. Germline V gene lookup returns CDR1 MDHEN and CDR2 SYDVKM. CDR3 in DNA: TGTGCCAGCAGTTCATCGGGCTTAGGCTACACCTTC. Protein: CASSSSGLGYTF.

V and J are TRBV23-1 and TRBJ1-5; D is undetermined. TRBV23-1 belongs to the ORF category, with a function that is uncertain. Trimming removed 2 bases at V and 5 bases at J, with 22 bases between. The CDR3 extends over 18 amino acids. The CDR3 DNA reads TGCGCCAGCAGTCAACTAACTCACACGACCTGGCCCTATCAGCCCCAGCATTTT. Translation gives CASSQLTHTTWPYQPQHF.

The rearrangement joins TRBV27 to TRBJ1-2, with D perhaps matching TRBD1 (5 bases). CDR3 length equals 13 residues. The V end lost 3 bases, the J end lost 7 bases, and 12 bases lay between the germline ends. CDR1 is MNHEY and CDR2 is SMNVEV in the germline V gene (reference sequence). The CDR3 sequence: CASSFRQGSGYTF. The CDR3 bases are TGTGCCAGCAGTTTCCGGCAGGGCTCTGGCTACACCTTC.

This clone was observed a handful of times. The chain joins TRBV5-1 to TRBJ2-5; a weak D match, TRBD1 (6 bases). The CDR3 is 15 residues long. Trimming took 5 bases from V and 2 from J, leaving 16 bases between them. Germline loops: CDR1 SGHRS, CDR2 YFSETQ. This CDR3 is CASRTPGQGQETQYF. The CDR3 DNA is TGCGCCAGCAGAACACCGGGACAAGGACAAGAGACCCAGTACTTC.

The chain is built from TRBV27 and TRBJ1-2; unclear D gene. Germline assignment: CDR1 MNHEY and CDR2 SMNVEV (reference sequence). V lost 6 bases, J lost 2 bases, and 10 bases lay in between. CDR3 length: 13 amino acids. CDR3 bases: TGTGCCAGCAGCCCCTTGCGAAACTATGGCTACACCTTC. This translates into CASSPLRNYGYTF.

The chain couples TRBV7-9 to TRBJ2-5, with D unresolved. This CDR3 has 14 amino acids. V was trimmed by 1 base and J by 1 base, leaving 7 bases between them. CDR1 is SEHNR, CDR2 FQNEAQ, per germline (reference sequence). The CDR3 sequence: CASSLDRIQETQYF. The DNA of the CDR3 is TGTGCCAGCAGCTTAGACAGAATCCAAGAGACCCAGTACTTC. Combining the CDR3 with reference TRBV7-9 and TRBJ2-5 gives the whole variable domain DTGVSQNPRHKITKRGQNVTFRCDPISEHNRLYWYRQTLGQGPEFLTYFQNEAQLEKSRLLSDRFSAERPKGSFSTLEIQRTEQGDSAMYLCASSLDRIQETQYFGPGTRLLVL.

V and J are TRBV2 and TRBJ2-3; D unclear. This CDR3 has 12 residues. CDR1 is SNHLY, CDR2 FYNNEI, per germline. V lost 8 bases and J lost 1, with 7 bases in between. The CDR3, as DNA: TGTGCCAGCCATCCGGGCACAGATACGCAGTATTTT. This codes for CASHPGTDTQYF.

This clone was found once. The chain combines TRBV18 with TRBJ2-6; possibly TRBD1 for D (6 bases). The CDR3 loop spans 15 amino acids. V was shortened by 5 bases and J by 0 bases, with 8 bases between the two germline ends. The germline gives CDR1 KGHSH, CDR2 LQKENI. CDR3 protein: CASSSQGSGANVLTF. The CDR3 DNA is TGTGCCAGCTCATCACAGGGCTCTGGGGCCAACGTCCTGACTTTC.

The V gene is TRBV10-1, the J gene TRBJ2-3; 8 nucleotides agree with TRBD2. This CDR3 has 19 amino acids. V was clipped by 7 bases and J by 1 base; unmatched bases: 19. In germline, CDR1 is WNHNN, CDR2 SYGVQD (reference sequence). This CDR3 reads CASTSQREPEGGGTDTQYF. The CDR3 region has the DNA TGCGCCAGCACCTCCCAGCGGGAGCCGGAGGGAGGGGGCACAGATACGCAGTATTTT.

The chain is built from TRBV9 and TRBJ2-7; 9 bases map to TRBD1. V lost 3 bases and J lost 5; bases outside the gene matches: 9. The CDR3 covers 15 residues. Germline CDR1 is SGDLS and CDR2 is YYNGEE. CDR3 in DNA: TGTGCCAGCAGCGCGGGGACAGGGCTTAAGGACGAGCAGTACTTC. Amino acid sequence: CASSAGTGLKDEQYF.

J is TRBJ2-1 and V is TRBV28; D unclear. Per the germline V gene, CDR1 is MDHEN and CDR2 is SYDVKM. The CDR3 runs to 13 residues. The V end lost 5 bases, the J end lost 5 bases, and 10 bases lay between the germline ends. CDR3 amino acids: CASSGPQNNEQFF. The CDR3 region has the DNA TGTGCCAGCAGTGGACCTCAGAACAATGAGCAGTTCTTC.

The chain uses TRBV11-2 and TRBJ2-3, with 9 bases that match TRBD1. The CDR3 is 16 amino acids. Per germline, CDR1 SGHAT and CDR2 FQNNGV. V trimming: 5 bases; J trimming: 8 bases; junction bases outside the gene matches: 14. The CDR3 DNA is TGTGCCAGCAGCCCAACCTGGGGACAGGGTCTAGGTACGCAGTATTTT. Protein: CASSPTWGQGLGTQYF.

CDR3 amino acids: CAWSGQGAQPQHF. The CDR3 DNA sequence: TGTGCCTGGTCGGGACAGGGGGCCCAGCCCCAGCATTTT. V and J are TRBV30 and TRBJ1-5, with TRBD1 identical over 12 bases. V lost 5 bases, J lost 7 bases, and 3 bases stayed unmatched. There are 13 residues in the CDR3. Germline V gene data show CDR1 as GTSNPN and CDR2 as SVGIG (reference sequence).

The chain employs TRBV2 and TRBJ2-7, with TRBD1 matching over 8 bases. Germline trimming cut 4 bases from V and 4 bases from J; bases unmatched to any gene: 9. The CDR3 extends over 15 amino acids. Germline assignment: CDR1 SNHLY and CDR2 FYNNEI. The CDR3 nucleotides read TGTGCCAGCAGTGGGCTGCAGGGGGCTAGGTACGAGCAGTACTTC. Encoded protein: CASSGLQGARYEQYF.